These 27 T cell receptor beta chains were sequenced from one sample in a study of T cells in Graves' hyperthyroidism and ophthalmopathy. It was RNA transcripts that yielded the amplified TCR beta CDR3 regions. The study used the HTBI primer set for a first-round RT-PCR of the TCR CDR3. MiXCR, applied by TCRdb to the multiplex PCR reads, yields one record per CDR3 protein. The sample yields over 400,000 distinct CDR3 sequences, about 15% seen once. Specimen: blood. All receptors come from a man aged 18-30 years with Graves' ophthalmopathy.

This clonotype was counted at least ten times. The V and J genes are TRBV5-1 and TRBJ1-1; the match to TRBD1 covers 7 bases. The CDR3 is 16 residues long. The J segment lost 6 bases and the V segment lost 5 bases, leaving 16 bases of the junction unmatched. Germline assignment: CDR1 SGHRS and CDR2 YFSETQ. The CDR3 sequence is CASRPPGTEKLAEAFF. The DNA for the CDR3 is TGCGCCAGCAGACCACCCGGGACAGAAAAGCTGGCTGAAGCTTTCTTT.

This clonotype was counted a few times. This clone may be a read error of a much larger clone one base away. Written as DNA, the CDR3 is TGCAGCGTTGACCGCACTAGATACAGTGAGCAGTTCTTC. The encoded protein is CSVDRTRYSEQFF. The V call is TRBV29-1, the J call TRBJ2-1; D may be TRBD2 (5 bases). This CDR3 region has 13 residues. The V gene's germline CDR1 is SQVTM and CDR2 ANQGSEA.

The gene calls are TRBV10-3 and TRBJ2-1; tentative D call: TRBD1 (5 bases). The V end lost 0 bases, the J end lost 7 bases, and 13 bases lay between the germline ends. The germline CDR1 and CDR2 sequences are ENHRY and SYGVKD. The CDR3 totals 15 residues. CDR3 sequence reads: CAISESTRQTNEQFF. The CDR3 DNA reads as TGTGCCATCAGTGAGTCGACTCGACAGACTAATGAGCAGTTCTTC.

In this sample, this clonotype turned up many times. The chain is built from TRBV12-3 or TRBV12-4 and TRBJ1-5; TRBD1 matches at 7 bases. The V gene end was trimmed by 5 bases and the J gene end by 0 bases; junction bases not matched to a gene: 10. CDR3 size: 17 residues. CDR3 sequence (DNA): TGTGCCAGCAGTCAAGGGACAGATACTTATAGCAATCAGCCCCAGCATTTT. Its protein is CASSQGTDTYSNQPQHF.

There are a few counts of this clonotype. The chain links TRBV6-2 or TRBV6-3 to TRBJ2-1; 13 positions agree with TRBD2. CDR3 length: 17 residues. Per the germline V gene, CDR1 is MNHEY and CDR2 is SVGEGT. J was trimmed by 8 bases and V by 5 bases; bases with no gene match: 12. CDR3 protein: CASSQPTSGRGRYEQFF. CDR3 DNA sequence: TGTGCCAGCAGTCAGCCCACTAGCGGGAGGGGGAGGTATGAGCAGTTCTTC.

Many counts were recorded for this clonotype. The chain employs TRBV6-1 and TRBJ1-1; D gene uncertain. Germline V lookup: CDR1 MNHNS, CDR2 SASEGT. CDR3 length: 15 residues. The germline V and J ends were trimmed by 6 bases and 6 bases, with 20 bases remaining between them. The CDR3 is CASSQLASGKPEAFF. In DNA form, the CDR3 reads TGTGCCAGCAGCCAACTAGCATCTGGGAAACCTGAAGCTTTCTTT.

This chain links TRBV19 with TRBJ2-5, with TRBD1 matching over 8 bases. The CDR3 contains 16 residues. Germline CDR1 is LNHDA and CDR2 is SQIVND (reference sequence). The J segment lost 1 base and the V segment lost 3 bases, leaving 7 bases of the junction unmatched. The CDR3 coding sequence is TGTGCCAGTAGTATCCCGGCAGGGGGCTCCCAAGAGACCCAGTACTTC. As protein: CASSIPAGGSQETQYF.

This clonotype was seen a few times. The chain carries TRBV4-1 and TRBJ2-7; a weak D match, TRBD2 (6 bases). Germline V gene lookup returns CDR1 MGHRA and CDR2 YSYEKL. V lost 1 base to trimming and J lost 2 bases, with 18 bases between them. This CDR3 comprises 17 residues. In DNA, the CDR3 is TGCGCCAGCAGCCAAGCCCCACCCAGGGAGGCAACCTACGAGCAGTACTTC. Translated, it gives CASSQAPPREATYEQYF.

This clonotype has a single count. The chain links TRBV7-9 to TRBJ2-2; 9 bases map to TRBD2. The CDR3 runs to 14 residues. Germline loops: CDR1 SEHNR, CDR2 FQNEAQ (reference sequence). The V gene end was trimmed by 8 bases and the J gene end by 5 bases; junction bases not matched to a gene: 6. The CDR3 loop is CASGLLAGTGELFF. CDR3 in DNA: TGTGCCAGCGGCCTCCTAGCGGGGACCGGGGAGCTGTTTTTT. The entire variable domain, with the rest obtained from reference TRBV7-9 and TRBJ2-2, is as follows: DTGVSQNPRHKITKRGQNVTFRCDPISEHNRLYWYRQTLGQGPEFLTYFQNEAQLEKSRLLSDRFSAERPKGSFSTLEIQRTEQGDSAMYLCASGLLAGTGELFFGEGSRLTVL.

This clonotype was counted ten times or more. The V call is TRBV7-2, the J call TRBJ2-5; 7 bases are a match to TRBD1. V gave up 4 bases and J gave up 4 bases; unmatched junction bases: 6. The CDR3 is 14 amino acids. Germline CDR1 and CDR2: SGHTA and FQGNSA. In DNA form, the CDR3 reads TGTGCCAGCAGCTCACAGGGGTCGAGAGAGACCCAGTACTTC. This sequence encodes CASSSQGSRETQYF.

This clonotype occurred many times. The chain links TRBV30 to TRBJ1-1; D remains ambiguous. Trimming cost V 3 bases and J 9 bases, with 11 bases left between them. The CDR3 sequence is 11 residues long. Germline CDR1 is GTSNPN and CDR2 is SVGIG (reference sequence). The CDR3 region has the DNA TGTGCCTGGAGGGTGACAAGTAAAGCTTTCTTT. This encodes CAWRVTSKAFF.

This clonotype has at least ten counts. This sequence joins TRBV9 and TRBJ2-5; D perhaps matches TRBD1 (5 bases). The CDR3 contains 13 residues. Germline V gene data show CDR1 as SGDLS and CDR2 as YYNGEE. Trimming removed 3 bases at V and 0 bases at J, with 6 bases between. CDR3 DNA sequence: TGTGCCAGCAGCGAGGACAACCAAGAGACCCAGTACTTC. Translated, it gives CASSEDNQETQYF.

The chain uses TRBV7-9 and TRBJ2-7, with D perhaps assigned TRBD1 or TRBD2 (7 bases each). V was shortened by 5 bases and J by 0 bases, with 20 bases between the two germline ends. The CDR3 totals 17 residues. CDR1 is SEHNR and CDR2 is FQNEAQ in the germline V gene (reference sequence). CDR3 residues: CASSQDQGEGSSYEQYF. The CDR3 DNA sequence: TGTGCCAGCAGCCAAGATCAGGGGGAGGGAAGCTCCTACGAGCAGTACTTC.

There are many counts of this clonotype. V gene TRBV11-2 combines with J gene TRBJ1-3; TRBD1 agrees at 8 bases. The CDR3 is 16 residues long. CDR1 is SGHAT and CDR2 is FQNNGV in the germline V gene. V lost 2 bases and J lost 9; bases outside the gene matches: 12. The CDR3 region has the DNA TGTGCCAGCAGCTTATACCGGGGAGGACAGGGTGGCACCATATATTTT. Translation gives CASSLYRGGQGGTIYF.

This clonotype was seen at least ten times. This chain links TRBV7-2 with TRBJ2-7; a weak D match, TRBD1 (6 bases). The germline V gene has CDR1 SGHTA and CDR2 FQGNSA. The CDR3 spans 14 residues. The ends were cut back, 9 bases at V and 5 bases at J, with 20 bases in the middle. The CDR3 DNA sequence: TGTGCCAGTATCCAAGCAAAGGGGGTCCACGAGCAGTACTTC. It translates to CASIQAKGVHEQYF.

The table lists this clonotype with many counts. This rearrangement joins TRBV20-1 to TRBJ2-3, with 13 positions matching TRBD2. CDR1 is DFQATT, CDR2 SNEGSKA, per germline (reference sequence). V gave up 0 bases and J gave up 5 bases; unmatched junction bases: 5. This CDR3 region has 16 residues. The CDR3 loop is CSAREGTSGRGDTQYF. Written as DNA, the CDR3 is TGCAGTGCTAGAGAAGGAACTAGCGGGAGGGGAGATACGCAGTATTTT.

This clonotype was seen ten or more times. The chain employs TRBV10-3 and TRBJ2-6; D possibly corresponds to TRBD1 (5 bases). Trimming cost V 10 bases and J 6 bases, with 13 bases left between them. The germline V gene has CDR1 ENHRY and CDR2 SYGVKD. The CDR3 has 13 amino acids. CDR3: CATWGPAANVLTF. In DNA form, the CDR3 reads TGTGCCACTTGGGGCCCGGCGGCCAACGTCCTGACTTTC.

This clonotype was found many times. The rearrangement links TRBV20-1 to TRBJ1-2; no firm D call. From germline, CDR1 is DFQATT and CDR2 SNEGSKA (reference sequence). This CDR3 is built from 13 residues. V lost 5 bases and J 8 bases, leaving 18 bases between the germline ends. The CDR3 nucleotides read TGCAGTGCTCCTTTGCCTGGAGGCGGAGGCTACACCTTC. Protein product: CSAPLPGGGGYTF.

This clonotype was seen at least ten times. V is TRBV18 and J is TRBJ1-2, with D unresolved. Per germline, CDR1 KGHSH and CDR2 LQKENI. This CDR3 is built from 11 residues. Between the trimmed V and J ends, which lost 10 bases and 0 bases, there was a span of 6 bases. The CDR3 DNA follows: TGTGCCACTCAAGCTAACTATGGCTACACCTTC. As protein: CATQANYGYTF.

The chain is built from TRBV28 and TRBJ1-5; no clear D gene. The length of the CDR3 is 18 residues. Trimming pared 3 bases from V and 4 bases from J, leaving 22 bases between. From germline, CDR1 is MDHEN and CDR2 SYDVKM. CDR3 DNA: TGTGCCAGCAGTTTGGGGTGGAAAGGGATATACCAGAATCAGCCCCAGCATTTT. Protein product: CASSLGWKGIYQNQPQHF.

The CDR3 DNA sequence: TGTGCCATCAGTGGGGCATTGATGGGGGAGACCCAGTACTTC. Translating it yields CAISGALMGETQYF. The chain carries TRBV10-3 and TRBJ2-5, with D unresolved. V was clipped by 4 bases and J by 5 bases, with 14 bases between them. The germline V gene has CDR1 ENHRY and CDR2 SYGVKD. The length of the CDR3 is 14 residues.

The sample holds many counts of this clonotype. The chain uses TRBV6-1 and TRBJ1-1; TRBD1 might be the D (5 bases). This CDR3 contains 14 residues. CDR1 and CDR2 (germline): MNHNS, SASEGT. The CDR3 nucleotides are TGTGCACTCACGGCCGGACACAAGAACACTGAAGCTTTCTTT. This translates into CALTAGHKNTEAFF.

As to this clonotype: Since a much larger clone is just one base distant, this may be a read error. The rearrangement joins TRBV6-5 to TRBJ1-2; TRBD1 matches 7 bases. The CDR3 sequence is 16 residues long. CDR1 is MNHEY and CDR2 is SVGAGI in the germline V gene. The CDR3, as DNA: TGTGCCAGCAGTTACTCGGGGGACAGACACCTCTATGACTACACCTTC. Its protein product is CASSYSGDRHLYDYTF.

The V and J genes are TRBV7-9 and TRBJ2-3; TRBD2 aligns across 7 bases. The CDR3 is made up of 18 amino acids. Germline assignment: CDR1 SEHNR and CDR2 FQNEAQ (reference sequence). V trimming: 3 bases; J trimming: 2 bases; junction bases outside the gene matches: 14. In DNA, the CDR3 is TGTGCCAGCAGCTTTCTCTATTCCGGGAGGACCTACACAGATACGCAGTATTTT. Translation: CASSFLYSGRTYTDTQYF. Full variable domain (missing parts from reference TRBV7-9 and TRBJ2-3): DTGVSQNPRHKITKRGQNVTFRCDPISEHNRLYWYRQTLGQGPEFLTYFQNEAQLEKSRLLSDRFSAERPKGSFSTLEIQRTEQGDSAMYLCASSFLYSGRTYTDTQYFGPGTRLTVL.

In its sample, this clonotype was seen many times. The chain is built from TRBV20-1 and TRBJ2-7; TRBD2 might be the D (6 bases). CDR1 is DFQATT, CDR2 SNEGSKA, per germline (reference sequence). The V and J ends lost 7 bases and 0 bases respectively, with 10 bases between them. The CDR3 consists of 12 residues. CDR3 loop: CSVRDFSYEQYF. The CDR3 DNA reads as TGCAGTGTTCGGGACTTCTCCTACGAGCAGTACTTC.

This clonotype was seen ten or more times. The chain uses TRBV20-1 and TRBJ2-7, with TRBD1 matching 10 bases. Germline V gene lookup returns CDR1 DFQATT and CDR2 SNEGSKA (reference sequence). This CDR3 spans 15 amino acids. V was pared by 6 bases and J by 4 bases, with 12 bases of the junction left unmatched. This CDR3 reads CSARNLRDRGYEQYF. The DNA of the CDR3 is TGCAGTGCCCGCAATCTCCGGGACAGGGGATACGAGCAGTACTTC.

A few counts support this clonotype. The rearrangement uses TRBV19 and TRBJ1-5; perhaps TRBD1 as D (6 bases). The CDR3 covers 15 residues. Per the germline V gene, CDR1 is LNHDA and CDR2 is SQIVND (reference sequence). V was clipped by 0 bases and J by 5 bases, with 11 bases between them. The CDR3 nucleotides read TGTGCCAGTAGTATAGAGGACAGTTTGTATCAGCCCCAGCATTTT. It encodes CASSIEDSLYQPQHF. The entire variable domain, with the rest obtained from reference TRBV19 and TRBJ1-5, is as follows: DGGITQSPKYLFRKEGQNVTLSCEQNLNHDAMYWYRQDPGQGLRLIYYSQIVNDFQKGDIAEGYSVSREKKESFPLTVTSAQKNPTAFYLCASSIEDSLYQPQHFGDGTRLSIL.